The 7 T cell receptor beta chains below all came from one sample that was sequenced in a study of cytomegalovirus exposure and HLA in healthy donors. 60 Vbeta and 13 Jbeta primers were used in PCR. Clones were sequenced by immunoSEQ multiplex PCR, and TCRdb holds only the in-frame ones, with some missing. The sample carries 150,000 or so clones, roughly 71% recorded once. The sequencing input was PBMCs. These receptors originate from a girl between 10 and 17 years old in good health and CMV-seronegative.

The chain carries TRBV6-1 and TRBJ2-2; possibly TRBD2 for D (5 bases). The CDR3 spans 13 residues. The germline gives CDR1 MNHNS, CDR2 SASEGT. The V gene lost 4 bases and the J gene lost 8 bases, with 11 bases spanning the gap. The CDR3 region has the DNA TGTGCCAGCAGTGGAACACGGAGGGGGGAGCTGTTTTTT. Protein: CASSGTRRGELFF.

The CDR3 sequence: CASSQPPREGEAFF. The CDR3 nucleotides are TGCGCCAGCAGCCAACCACCGCGGGAGGGAGAAGCTTTCTTT. J is TRBJ1-1 and V is TRBV4-1; D is ambiguous. V was clipped by 2 bases and J by 8 bases, with 15 bases between them. Per germline, CDR1 MGHRA and CDR2 YSYEKL. The CDR3 extends over 14 amino acids.

The chain couples TRBV30 to TRBJ2-2; D is undetermined. Trimming removed 2 bases at V and 1 base at J, with 5 bases between. The germline V gene encodes CDR1 GTSNPN and CDR2 SVGIG (reference sequence). This CDR3 comprises 13 residues. In DNA form, the CDR3 reads TGTGCCTGGAGTAACTTGAACACCGGGGAGCTGTTTTTT. Translation: CAWSNLNTGELFF.

The V gene is TRBV18, the J gene TRBJ1-1, with 10 bases matching TRBD1. J lost 10 bases, V lost 3 bases, and 8 bases had no gene match. This CDR3 has 14 amino acids. Germline loops: CDR1 KGHSH, CDR2 LQKENI. Written as DNA, the CDR3 is TGTGCCAGCTCACCTCCCGGGACAGGGGTCGGAGCTTTCTTT. Protein product: CASSPPGTGVGAFF.

The chain recombines TRBV4-1 with TRBJ1-3, with D tentatively TRBD1 (5 bases). CDR3 size: 15 residues. With 1 base removed from V and 2 bases from J, the gap between germline ends came to 9 bases. In germline, CDR1 is MGHRA, CDR2 YSYEKL. Here the CDR3 reads CASSQGQGPGNTIYF. CDR3 DNA: TGCGCCAGCAGCCAAGGTCAGGGCCCTGGAAACACCATATATTTT.

This clone occurred a few times. The chain uses TRBV7-9 and TRBJ2-7; TRBD1 might be the D (5 bases). In germline, CDR1 is SEHNR, CDR2 FQNEAQ (reference sequence). The CDR3 spans 14 residues. Trimming removed 1 base at V and 9 bases at J, with 16 bases between. The CDR3 nucleotides are TGTGCCAGCAGCTTAGATCAGGGCCCGGGTGGGCAGTACTTC. It yields the protein CASSLDQGPGGQYF.

The chain links TRBV6-1 to TRBJ2-5, with a possible D match to TRBD1 (5 bases). Per the germline V gene, CDR1 is MNHNS and CDR2 is SASEGT. Trimming took 8 bases from V and 2 from J, leaving 15 bases between them. The CDR3 is made up of 14 amino acids. This CDR3 reads CASVRWGRQETQYF. CDR3 sequence (DNA): TGTGCCAGCGTCCGGTGGGGCAGACAAGAGACCCAGTACTTC.